This T cell receptor beta chain was sequenced for a study of blood T cells in healthy people across ages (dated by TCRdb to between 2014 and 2017). Background for the entire study: Template switching captured roughly one uniquely barcoded TCR beta cDNA molecule per two T cells in model experiments. The study measured age-related changes in TCR beta repertoire diversity using deep sequencing normalized with unique cDNA molecular identifiers. The donors were divided into four age groups: young (average about 15 years), middle-aged (almost 40), aged (about 60) and long-lived (82). To avoid experimental bias, donors of different ages were spread randomly across the sequencing lanes. For two donors (one aged 18 to 29 and one aged 80 or older), the study analyzed two additional independent replicas of 1 million unique cDNA reads from the same blood draw. Findings and caveats that apply to the study as a whole: The CMV infection status of donors was not known, potentially confounding age-related changes in expanded clonotypes. Conclusive comparison of naive and antigen-experienced compartments was prevented by the profiling of bulk unsorted PBMCs. Compared with the aged group, more naive CD4+ T cells, fewer expanded clones and increased TCR diversity were shown by the long-lived group, suggesting age selection. Total diversity estimates from one million sequenced T cells were considered lower bounds and underestimates. Observed TCR beta diversity per million T cells fell roughly linearly with age, and a significant reduction was already apparent by age around 40. A strong correlation was found between observed TCR beta diversity and the percentage of naive T cells measured by flow cytometry.

The donors were roughly 39 Caucasian individuals from Russia, aged roughly 6 to 100 years, who were systemically healthy. Ten milliliters of peripheral blood were drawn from each donor into EDTA-treated Vacutainer tubes. Ficoll-Paque density-gradient centrifugation was used to isolate PBMCs, with at least 6 million per sample. Trizol reagent was used to extract total RNA from PBMCs, with at least 5.5 micrograms per sample. For every donor, an aliquot of PBMCs went through flow cytometry to measure the percentages of naive CD45RAhigh/CD27high T cells. Based on the germline V gene, the CDR1 and CDR2 sequences are MDHEN and SYDVKM. Spanning cysteine to phenylalanine, the CDR3 consists of 15 amino acids. The kept DNA is CDR3 alone, 45 bases in frame from the first base. The V end loses 4 bases and the J end loses 5 bases, and a stretch of 15 bases separates them. On this clonotype itself: No antigen is known for it. Base-call qualities are not available, and no considerably larger clone is one nucleotide away.

The library was generated by 5' RACE. Sequencing was carried out with an Illumina HiSeq 2500. The second PCR ran for roughly 6 to 11 cycles and used a J-beta primer mix along with a sample-barcoded 5' primer. A template-switch 5' adaptor carrying 12 random nucleotides introduced a unique molecular identifier onto each TCR beta cDNA molecule. At least 2.5 million CDR3-containing paired-end reads were obtained from each sample. The Mint cDNA synthesis kit, primed by a TRBC-specific oligonucleotide, was used to synthesize first-strand cDNA from all RNA. All cDNA was treated with uracil-DNA glycosylase and then went through a first 18-cycle PCR with the universal primers M1SS and BC2_uni_R. Per the original workflow: Each sample was normalized by randomly selecting 1 million high-quality reads, each carrying a distinct molecular identifier. Reads with shared molecular identifiers were discarded instead of being binned into consensus sequences. MiTCR, with a Q25 quality threshold and the strictest error-elimination algorithm, was used for CDR3 identification, clonotype clustering and error correction. A nonparametric unseen species model using Euler transformation provided a lower-bound estimate of total TCR beta diversity. TCRdb applied fastp at Q25 and MiXCR to the public reads, then kept only in-frame beta chains. Every entry covers one CDR3 protein and lists the most common genes and DNA from its rows. The authors' filters were not applied to this entry. The sample profile shows about 1.5 million distinct CDR3 sequences; 35% to 45% of them were found once. The ten top clones hold about 4% of the sample.

The source of this sequence is a woman between 18 and 30 years old in good health. The chain joins TRBV28 to TRBJ2-1; the best D guess is TRBD1, with 7 bases matching. The specimen was blood. Read as DNA, the sequence is TGTGCCAGCAGTTACAGGGGTGCGGGAAACAATGAGCAGTTCTTC. Its coded protein is CASSYRGAGNNEQFF.